A selection of T cell receptor beta chains follows, all from one sample in a study of regulatory T cells in long-lasting Graves disease. TCRdb recomputed calls from the multiplex PCR reads with MiXCR, one row per CDR3 protein. The sample contains a few hundred thousand distinct CDR3 sequences, less than 25% of which appear only once. The sample in question was peripheral blood mononuclear cells (PBMCs), obtained when the disease was refractory, from a patient treated with antithyroid drugs. The receptors derive from a female donor with Graves disease. CDR3s include the opening cysteine and the closing phenylalanine or tryptophan. A D gene is named only where the DNA matches it firmly. Size is stated for part of the rows, as once, few or many counts, or as a class when the clone is expanded.

D	V	J	size	DNA	CDR3
-	TRBV30	TRBJ1-1	few	TGTGCCTGGAGTGTAGGGGGGCACACTGAAGCTTTCTTT	CAWSVGGHTEAFF
-	TRBV20-1	TRBJ2-7	many	TGCAGTGCTAGGAGCGTAGACTCCTACGAGCAGTACTTC	CSARSVDSYEQYF
-	TRBV2	TRBJ2-1	many	TGTGCCAGCCCTGCGGCGACGGCTCAGTTCTTC	CASPAATAQFF
TRBD1	TRBV20-1	TRBJ2-2	few	TGCAGTGCCTGGGGACAGAGGAACACCGGGGAGCTGTTTTTT	CSAWGQRNTGELFF
TRBD1	TRBV2	TRBJ1-1	many	TGTGCCAGCAAGGGACAGATGAACACTGAAGCTTTCTTT	CASKGQMNTEAFF
TRBD2	TRBV6-2/TRBV6-3	TRBJ2-7	few	TGTGCCAGCAGTGAAGCGGGGCAGCTCTACGAGCAGTACTTC	CASSEAGQLYEQYF
-	TRBV10-3	TRBJ2-5	many	TGTGCCATCAGTGAGTTACAAGAGACCCAGTACTTC	CAISELQETQYF
TRBD1	TRBV27	TRBJ1-5	many	TGTGCCAGCAGTGTGACAGGGGGCCAGCAGCCCCAGCATTTT	CASSVTGGQQPQHF
TRBD1	TRBV28	TRBJ1-1	many	TGTGCCACCAGGGGGCCGAACACTGAAGCTTTCTTT	CATRGPNTEAFF
-	TRBV5-1	TRBJ2-7	-	TGCGCCAGCAGCAATGACAATTCAGCCTACGAGCAGTACTTC	CASSNDNSAYEQYF
TRBD1	TRBV2	TRBJ2-2	-	TGTGCCAGCAGCTCCCGACAGGGGGCGAACACCGGGGAGCTGTTTTTT	CASSSRQGANTGELFF
-	TRBV27	TRBJ1-1	many	TGTGCCAGCAGTTTAAGGTCCGGGAACACTGAAGCTTTCTTT	CASSLRSGNTEAFF
-	TRBV24-1	TRBJ1-2	few	TGTGCCACGAGCACAGGGACCCCGTGGGGCTACACCTTC	CATSTGTPWGYTF
-	TRBV2	TRBJ2-6	-	TGTGCCAGGACAGAAAGCTCTGGGGCCAACGTCCTGACTTTC	CARTESSGANVLTF
-	TRBV7-2	TRBJ2-7	few	TGTGCCAGCAGCTTAAGTCCAGCTACTACCCTCCTCTACGAGCAGTACTTC	CASSLSPATTLLYEQYF
TRBD1	TRBV3-1	TRBJ2-7	once	TGTGCCAGCAGCCAAGGGACAGGGGGCTTATACGAGCAGTACTTC	CASSQGTGGLYEQYF
-	TRBV6-2/TRBV6-3	TRBJ2-1	once	TGTGCCAGCAGTTACGAGGGGCGTGTCCAGTTCTTC	CASSYEGRVQFF
-	TRBV27	TRBJ1-5	many	TGTGCCAGCAGTTTATACCCTCGGCAGGGACCAAATCAGCCCCAGCATTTT	CASSLYPRQGPNQPQHF
-	TRBV7-8	TRBJ1-1	many	TGTGCCAGCAGCTTTCGCCCAGGCGGGGAAGCTTTCTTT	CASSFRPGGEAFF
-	TRBV7-2	TRBJ1-6	many	TGTGCCAGCAGAACCCGGGGGGATAATTCACCCCTCCACTTT	CASRTRGDNSPLHF
-	TRBV5-5	TRBJ2-2	-	TGTGCCAGCAGCCGTGACAGTACGAACACCGGGGAGCTGTTTTTT	CASSRDSTNTGELFF
-	TRBV7-6	TRBJ2-5	few	TGTGCCAGCAGCTTAATCCAGAGGGAGACCCAGTACTTC	CASSLIQRETQYF
-	TRBV20-1	TRBJ2-2	few	TGCAGTGCTAGTAGTGGCAGGGGAGGAACCGGGGAGCTGTTTTTT	CSASSGRGGTGELFF
-	TRBV27	TRBJ2-7	many	TGTGCCAGCAGCCCATATACTAGTGGCGGGAACTACGAGCAGTACTTC	CASSPYTSGGNYEQYF
-	TRBV28	TRBJ1-5	many	TGTGCCAGCAGTTGGCCCGGACTCTCGGTCCTTAATCAGCCCCAGCATTTT	CASSWPGLSVLNQPQHF
TRBD1	TRBV10-3	TRBJ2-7	many	TGTGCCATCAGTGATGGACAGGGAACCTACGAGCAGTACTTC	CAISDGQGTYEQYF
-	TRBV28	TRBJ2-4	many	TGTGCCAGCAGTTTTGACATTCAGTACTTC	CASSFDIQYF
TRBD1	TRBV19	TRBJ2-7	-	TGTGCCAGTAGCCCCATCGGACAGGGGGCCTACGAGCAGTACTTC	CASSPIGQGAYEQYF
TRBD1	TRBV6-2/TRBV6-3	TRBJ1-2	many	TGTGCCAGCAGTTACGGGCCGACAGGGAAGGACGGCTACACCTTC	CASSYGPTGKDGYTF
TRBD2	TRBV27	TRBJ2-7	many	TGTGCCGTCAAAGGGACTAGCGGGAGTTCGAGGGAGCAGTACTTC	CAVKGTSGSSREQYF
-	TRBV2	TRBJ1-1	many	TGTGCCAGCAGGGATGCGAACACTGAAGCTTTCTTT	CASRDANTEAFF
-	TRBV28	TRBJ2-3	-	TGTGCCAGCAGTTTAACGGGGGCCGTAGAGACGCAGTATTTT	CASSLTGAVETQYF
-	TRBV7-2	TRBJ2-3	-	TGTGCCAGCAGCTTACCTCGTGGGATCAGAGATACGCAGTATTTT	CASSLPRGIRDTQYF